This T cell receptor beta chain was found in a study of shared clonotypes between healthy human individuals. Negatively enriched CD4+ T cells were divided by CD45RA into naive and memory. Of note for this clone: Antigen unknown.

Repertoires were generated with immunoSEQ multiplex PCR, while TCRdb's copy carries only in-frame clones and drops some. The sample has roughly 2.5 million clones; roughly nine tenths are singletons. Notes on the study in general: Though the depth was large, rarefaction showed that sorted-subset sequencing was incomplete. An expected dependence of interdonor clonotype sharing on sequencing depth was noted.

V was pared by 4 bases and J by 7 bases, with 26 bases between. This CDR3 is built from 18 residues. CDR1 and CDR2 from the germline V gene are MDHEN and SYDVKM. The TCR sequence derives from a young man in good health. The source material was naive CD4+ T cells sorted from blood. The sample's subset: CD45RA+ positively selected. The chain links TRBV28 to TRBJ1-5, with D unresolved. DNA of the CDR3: TGTGCCAGCAGTTCCAGGAATCCGGGCCCCCCAAAAGGGCAGCCCCAGCATTTT. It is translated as CASSSRNPGPPKGQPQHF.